Below, 8 T cell receptor beta chains from the same sample are listed, as sequenced in a study of cytomegalovirus exposure and HLA in healthy donors. Sequencing used immunoSEQ multiplex PCR; TCRdb keeps in-frame clones, though not all of them. The sample lists 150,000 to 200,000 clones; 75% to 90% were seen once. The sequencing input was PBMCs. The receptors derive from a man younger than 35 in good health and CMV-seropositive.

In DNA form, the CDR3 reads TGTGCCAGCAGCCCGACGACAGGCGCGTTGGGTGAAAAACTGTTTTTT. Protein: CASSPTTGALGEKLFF. V is TRBV7-9 and J is TRBJ1-4; perhaps TRBD1 as D (6 bases). The CDR3 sequence is 16 residues long. Germline V gene sequence: CDR1 SEHNR, CDR2 FQNEAQ (reference sequence). V gave up 5 bases and J gave up 7 bases, with 20 bases separating them.

Here the CDR3 DNA reads TGCGCCAGCAGCGTCGGGACATATGGCTACACCTTC. Amino acids: CASSVGTYGYTF. The rearrangement uses TRBV5-1 and TRBJ1-2; maybe TRBD1 (6 bases). The CDR3 has 12 amino acids. Per the germline V gene, CDR1 is SGHRS and CDR2 is YFSETQ. Trimming stripped 4 bases from V and 5 bases from J, with 9 bases between.

This clone was found many times. The chain has TRBV29-1 and TRBJ2-3, with TRBD2 matching 10 bases. This CDR3 region has 14 residues. CDR1 is SQVTM and CDR2 is ANQGSEA in the germline V gene. V was pared by 4 bases and J by 2 bases, with 3 bases of the junction left unmatched. The CDR3 DNA reads as TGCAGCGTTGTAGCGGGAGGCCTCACAGATACGCAGTATTTT. Residues: CSVVAGGLTDTQYF.

Here the CDR3 DNA reads TGCAGCGTTCGGCAGGGGCTGGACACTGAAGCTTTCTTT. The encoded protein is CSVRQGLDTEAFF. The rearrangement uses TRBV29-1 and TRBJ1-1; D may be TRBD1 (6 bases). CDR3 length: 13 amino acids. The V end was cut by 5 bases, the J end by 3 bases, with 13 bases between. Germline V gene lookup returns CDR1 SQVTM and CDR2 ANQGSEA.

This clone was detected only once. V and J are TRBV5-6 and TRBJ1-3; no clear D gene. Germline CDR1 and CDR2: SGHDT and YYEEEE. This CDR3 contains 14 residues. V lost 0 bases and J 0 bases, leaving 4 bases between the germline ends. The CDR3 nucleotides are TGTGCCAGCAGCTTGGACACCTCTGGAAACACCATATATTTT. This translates into CASSLDTSGNTIYF.

The chain uses TRBV7-2 and TRBJ2-5; maybe TRBD1 (5 bases). The CDR3 length is 13 residues. The V and J ends lost 3 bases and 5 bases respectively, with 10 bases between them. Germline CDR1 and CDR2: SGHTA and FQGNSA. The CDR3 region is CASSFSRAETQYF. Here the CDR3 DNA reads TGTGCCAGCAGCTTCAGCAGGGCGGAGACCCAGTACTTC.

The CDR3 sequence is CASSYRESTDTQYF. CDR3 nucleotides: TGTGCCAGCAGCTACAGGGAGAGCACAGATACGCAGTATTTT. V is TRBV5-6 and J is TRBJ2-3; D is perhaps TRBD1 (6 bases). CDR3 length: 14 residues. Per germline, CDR1 SGHDT and CDR2 YYEEEE. Deletions cut 3 bases from V and 0 bases from J, with 8 bases between.

This clone has a single count. The gene calls are TRBV7-9 and TRBJ2-7; D not certain. Trimming removed 0 bases at V and 2 bases at J, with 8 bases between. Per the germline V gene, CDR1 is SEHNR and CDR2 is FQNEAQ (reference sequence). The CDR3 consists of 14 residues. CDR3 loop: CASSLASTAYEQYF. The CDR3 bases are TGTGCCAGCAGCTTAGCGTCTACGGCCTACGAGCAGTACTTC.